This TCR beta chain was captured in a study of blood T cell repertoires in COVID-19. The CDR3 sequence is 15 residues long. The trim removed 3 bases at V and 4 bases at J, leaving 6 bases unmatched. Germline assignment: CDR1 MNHNY and CDR2 SVGAGI (reference sequence). As originally analysed: Reference gene primer amplification gave nucleated cell count estimates. Using immunoSEQ multiplex PCR, the repertoire was profiled, and TCRdb retains in-frame clones only, with some absent. The V and J calls and the clone size are those of that table, but D and trimming were determined from the DNA. This sample has 150,000 to 200,000 clones, with about four fifths found just once.

The genes are TRBV6-6 and TRBJ1-1; TRBD1 matches at 9 bases. This sequence originates from a man in his 60s with active or convalescent COVID-19. Sequencing was performed on peripheral blood. As DNA, the CDR3 is TGTGCCAGCAGTTATTGGCCGGACAGGGGCACTGAAGCTTTCTTT. It translates to CASSYWPDRGTEAFF.